One and the same sample provided the 23 T cell receptor beta chains below, sequenced in a study of cytomegalovirus exposure and HLA in healthy donors. Assay: immunoSEQ multiplex PCR; the TCRdb copy retains only in-frame clones and omits some. In the table there are about 130,000 clones, approximately 94% of which are singletons. Sequenced input: PBMCs. These receptors were obtained from a man between 18 and 35 years old in good health and CMV-seronegative.

The chain recombines TRBV5-4 with TRBJ2-3; D perhaps matches TRBD1 (5 bases). The CDR3 has 15 amino acids. Trimming cost V 2 bases and J 2 bases, with 12 bases left between them. Germline V CDR1 and CDR2: SGHNT, YYREEE (reference sequence). CDR3: CASSFRQLLTDTQYF. The CDR3, as DNA: TGTGCCAGCAGCTTTCGACAGCTCCTCACAGATACGCAGTATTTT.

This clone was observed once. The chain has TRBV7-3 and TRBJ2-6; D remains ambiguous. V dropped 0 bases and J dropped 1 base, with 10 bases sitting between them. The CDR3 runs 17 residues. Germline values: CDR1 SGHTA, CDR2 FQGTGA. The CDR3 bases are TGTGCCAGCAGCTTAACGTCTCACGGGTCTGGGGCCAACGTCCTGACTTTC. Translation gives CASSLTSHGSGANVLTF.

The gene calls are TRBV6-6 and TRBJ2-5; 13 nucleotides agree with TRBD2. The J segment lost 2 bases and the V segment lost 6 bases, leaving 6 bases of the junction unmatched. This CDR3 spans 16 amino acids. In germline, CDR1 is MNHNY, CDR2 SVGAGI (reference sequence). CDR3 sequence (DNA): TGTGCCAGCAGCCGGACTAGCGGGAGTGTTCAAGAGACCCAGTACTTC. Protein: CASSRTSGSVQETQYF.

The chain carries TRBV4-2 and TRBJ2-7; 7 bases align to TRBD2. Germline values: CDR1 LGHNA, CDR2 YNFKEQ. V was clipped by 0 bases and J by 4 bases; unmatched bases: 6. The CDR3 has 15 amino acids. The CDR3 loop is CASSQDAGEEYEQYF. The DNA for the CDR3 is TGTGCCAGCAGCCAAGATGCGGGAGAAGAATACGAGCAGTACTTC.

The chain uses TRBV4-2 and TRBJ2-2; D might be TRBD1 (6 bases). CDR1 and CDR2 (germline): LGHNA, YNFKEQ. The CDR3 runs to 15 residues. Trimming cost V 1 base and J 7 bases, with 13 bases left between them. DNA of the CDR3: TGTGCCAGCAGCCAAGTAGGGGGAATTGACGGGGAGCTGTTTTTT. Translated: CASSQVGGIDGELFF.

The CDR3 spells CASSSGLAGAYTDTQYF. DNA of the CDR3: TGTGCCAGCAGTTCGGGACTAGCGGGAGCCTACACAGATACGCAGTATTTT. The J gene is TRBJ2-3, the V gene TRBV28; 14 bases are shared with TRBD2. This CDR3 region has 17 residues. CDR1 and CDR2 from the germline V gene are MDHEN and SYDVKM. With V trimmed by 4 bases and J by 2 bases, 5 bases remained unmatched.

The J gene is TRBJ1-2, the V gene TRBV28, with 9 bases matching TRBD1. Germline values: CDR1 MDHEN, CDR2 SYDVKM. The CDR3 covers 16 residues. Losses at the gene ends were 5 bases for V and 2 bases for J; bases not matched to a gene: 9. This chain's CDR3 is CASSGRTGVLNYGYTF. CDR3 DNA: TGTGCCAGCAGTGGAAGGACAGGGGTCCTGAACTATGGCTACACCTTC.

This chain links TRBV6-5 with TRBJ1-3; D remains ambiguous. This CDR3 is built from 14 residues. Germline CDR1 MNHEY, CDR2 SVGAGI. With 5 bases removed from V and 4 bases from J, the gap between germline ends came to 12 bases. The CDR3 loop is CASSPSAAGNTIYF. As DNA, the CDR3 is TGTGCCAGCAGTCCCTCTGCGGCGGGAAACACCATATATTTT.

The chain recombines TRBV2 with TRBJ2-1; a weak D match, TRBD2 (5 bases). Germline V gene sequence: CDR1 SNHLY, CDR2 FYNNEI. The CDR3 extends over 14 amino acids. V was clipped by 11 bases and J by 3 bases, with 17 bases between them. CDR3 protein: CAGGVEAYYNEQFF. CDR3 nucleotides: TGTGCCGGAGGAGTGGAGGCCTACTACAATGAGCAGTTCTTC. Full variable domain (missing parts from reference TRBV2 and TRBJ2-1): EPEVTQTPSHQVTQMGQEVILRCVPISNHLYFYWYRQILGQKVEFLVSFYNNEISEKSEIFDDQFSVERPDGSNFTLKIRSTKLEDSAMYFCAGGVEAYYNEQFFGPGTRLTVL.

The chain employs TRBV5-6 and TRBJ1-5, with 9 bases aligning to TRBD1. CDR3 length: 16 amino acids. CDR1 and CDR2 from the germline V gene are SGHDT and YYEEEE. The trim removed 0 bases at V and 6 bases at J, leaving 7 bases unmatched. The CDR3 DNA follows: TGTGCCAGCAGCTTGGTCGGGGACAGGGAAGTTCAGCCCCAGCATTTT. Residues: CASSLVGDREVQPQHF. The full variable domain, its missing parts supplied by reference TRBV5-6 and TRBJ1-5, is DAGVTQSPTHLIKTRGQQVTLRCSPKSGHDTVSWYQQALGQGPQFIFQYYEEEERQRGNFPDRFSGHQFPNYSSELNVNALLLGDSALYLCASSLVGDREVQPQHFGDGTRLSIL.

Here the CDR3 reads CAWSTPFRGGRAGELFF. The CDR3 nucleotides read TGTGCCTGGAGTACGCCTTTCAGGGGCGGTAGGGCCGGGGAGCTGTTTTTT. The chain has TRBV30 and TRBJ2-2; a possible D gene is TRBD1 (6 bases). Germline V gives CDR1 GTSNPN, CDR2 SVGIG (reference sequence). The CDR3 has 17 amino acids. Trimming took 2 bases from V and 6 from J, leaving 22 bases between them.

This sequence joins TRBV7-2 and TRBJ2-7; 13 nucleotides match TRBD2. The CDR3 contains 16 residues. Germline CDR1 reads SGHTA; CDR2 reads FQGNSA. Trimming cost V 5 bases and J 3 bases; bases outside gene matches: 7. The CDR3 is CASSPLAGGFIYEQYF. The DNA for the CDR3 is TGTGCCAGCAGCCCACTAGCGGGAGGGTTTATCTACGAGCAGTACTTC.

The rearrangement joins TRBV9 to TRBJ2-5; D is unclear. Germline V lookup: CDR1 SGDLS, CDR2 YYNGEE. Trimming stripped 4 bases from V and 7 bases from J, with 20 bases between. CDR3 length: 15 residues. CDR3 loop: CASSTRTGSSTTQYF. DNA of the CDR3: TGTGCCAGCAGCACACGAACCGGGTCTTCGACGACCCAGTACTTC.

V gene TRBV5-4 combines with J gene TRBJ2-3; D unresolved. This CDR3 has 17 residues. Germline V CDR1 and CDR2: SGHNT, YYREEE (reference sequence). Between the trimmed V and J ends, which lost 0 bases and 5 bases, there was a span of 19 bases. CDR3 sequence (DNA): TGTGCCAGCAGCTTGGCCGACAAAAATCAGCTCCTAGATACGCAGTATTTT. Amino acid sequence: CASSLADKNQLLDTQYF.

The V call is TRBV7-9, the J call TRBJ2-1, with TRBD1 as a possible D gene (6 bases). V was clipped by 5 bases and J by 1 base, with 21 bases between them. CDR3 size: 18 residues. CDR1 is SEHNR, CDR2 FQNEAQ, per germline (reference sequence). The CDR3 coding sequence is TGTGCCAGCAGCAGCAGGAAGGGGACACCTTTATCCTACAATGAGCAGTTCTTC. Protein sequence: CASSSRKGTPLSYNEQFF.

This clone occurred once. In DNA, the CDR3 is TGTGCCAGCAGTACTGACAGGGCGAACACTGAAGCTTTCTTT. This sequence encodes CASSTDRANTEAFF. The rearrangement joins TRBV28 to TRBJ1-1, with 7 bases matching TRBD1. The CDR3 sequence is 14 residues long. V dropped 5 bases and J dropped 1; count of bases not matched to a gene: 4. The germline gives CDR1 MDHEN, CDR2 SYDVKM.

The V and J genes are TRBV29-1 and TRBJ1-1; tentatively, D is TRBD1 (5 bases). The germline V gene encodes CDR1 SQVTM and CDR2 ANQGSEA. V was trimmed by 5 bases and J by 8 bases, leaving 12 bases between them. This CDR3 is 11 amino acids long. CDR3 sequence reads: CSVRRGNEAFF. The DNA for the CDR3 is TGCAGCGTTAGGAGGGGAAACGAAGCTTTCTTT.

V is TRBV11-2 and J is TRBJ2-1; 11 bases are shared with TRBD1. CDR3 size: 18 residues. Trimming took 4 bases from V and 6 from J; bases not matched to a gene: 14. Germline assignment: CDR1 SGHAT and CDR2 FQNNGV. CDR3 residues: CASSSRVDTGTGGNEQFF. In nucleotides, the CDR3 is TGTGCCAGCAGCTCCCGGGTGGATACCGGGACAGGGGGCAATGAGCAGTTCTTC. The full variable domain, its missing parts supplied by reference TRBV11-2 and TRBJ2-1, is EAGVAQSPRYKIIEKRQSVAFWCNPISGHATLYWYQQILGQGPKLLIQFQNNGVVDDSQLPKDRFSAERLKGVDSTLKIQPAKLEDSAVYLCASSSRVDTGTGGNEQFFGPGTRLTVL.

This rearrangement joins TRBV6-5 to TRBJ2-5; perhaps TRBD2 as D (6 bases). The CDR3 spans 15 residues. Germline CDR1 is MNHEY and CDR2 is SVGAGI. The ends were cut back, 0 bases at V and 5 bases at J, with 13 bases in the middle. CDR3 protein: CASSYSAGRSETQYF. The CDR3, as DNA: TGTGCCAGCAGTTACTCGGCAGGGAGGTCGGAGACCCAGTACTTC.

The chain employs TRBV11-3 and TRBJ2-5, with TRBD2 matching 7 bases. CDR3 length: 15 residues. CDR1 is SGHNT, CDR2 YENEEA, per germline. V gave up 5 bases and J gave up 5 bases; unmatched junction bases: 11. The CDR3 nucleotides are TGTGCCAGCAGCCGAGGGCGGGAGAGGATGGAGACCCAGTACTTC. This gives the protein CASSRGRERMETQYF.

The chain uses TRBV11-2 and TRBJ2-7; TRBD2 agrees at 8 bases. The germline V gene has CDR1 SGHAT and CDR2 FQNNGV. This CDR3 is built from 16 residues. V was pared by 0 bases and J by 5 bases, with 9 bases of the junction left unmatched. The chain's CDR3 is CASSLDPPAGVNEQYF. The CDR3 bases are TGTGCCAGCAGCTTAGATCCCCCAGCGGGAGTAAACGAGCAGTACTTC.

The chain couples TRBV19 to TRBJ2-1; 7 nucleotides line up with TRBD2. V gave up 4 bases and J gave up 6 bases; unmatched junction bases: 6. CDR1 is LNHDA and CDR2 is SQIVND in the germline V gene (reference sequence). The CDR3 sequence is 14 residues long. This chain's CDR3 is CASSRGGSVNEQFF. In DNA, the CDR3 is TGTGCCAGTAGTAGAGGCGGGAGCGTCAATGAGCAGTTCTTC.

V gene TRBV11-2 combines with J gene TRBJ1-5, with D perhaps TRBD1 (5 bases). V lost 4 bases and J 11 bases, leaving 12 bases between the germline ends. Germline CDR1 reads SGHAT; CDR2 reads FQNNGV. This CDR3 contains 12 residues. The CDR3 loop reads CASSSQGLAQHF. The CDR3 coding sequence is TGTGCCAGCAGCTCCCAGGGTTTAGCCCAGCATTTT.